These T cell receptor beta chains were read from a single sample in a study of shared clonotypes between healthy human individuals. TCRdb's copy holds only in-frame clones and misses some; the assay was immunoSEQ multiplex PCR. This sample has some 2,100,000 clones; more than 90% occur once, and the top ten carry 0.1% to 0.15%. The source material was naive CD4+ T cells sorted from blood. These receptors were obtained from a man between 18 and 29 years old in good health. Each CDR3 is given without its conserved first and last residue. Fields, in order: CDR3 protein, V gene, J gene, clone size. A clone size is listed for some rows: how often the clone was seen (once, few, many), or a class if it is expanded.

ASSEVERNRDEQF	TRBV6-1	TRBJ2-1	NA
ASSSISTSYEQY	TRBV18	TRBJ2-7	NA
ASSEYGGTGANSPLH	TRBV25-1	TRBJ1-6	NA
ASSSSGTGGEQY	TRBV13	TRBJ2-7	NA
ASSQDRPPAGELF	TRBV14	TRBJ2-2	once
ASSDSKVREIVY	TRBV6-4	TRBJ2-7	NA
ASRPGTQGNTIY	TRBV6-5	TRBJ1-3	NA
ASSLNNRGYT	TRBV5-1	TRBJ1-2	NA
ASSPGHLVYDEQY	TRBV5-1	TRBJ2-7	once
ASRREEKETQY	TRBV2	TRBJ2-5	NA
ASSPGTGGNSPLH	TRBV18	TRBJ1-6	NA
ASSPAGAGVQPQH	TRBV28	TRBJ1-5	NA
ASSLTGAREQY	TRBV5-1	TRBJ2-7	NA
ASSLGTEAF	TRBV6-6	TRBJ1-1	NA
ASPATGTSVISGSYEQY	TRBV19	TRBJ2-7	once
ASSHRVGGNYEQY	TRBV5-4	TRBJ2-7	NA
ASSQDVGESNYGYT	TRBV4-2	TRBJ1-2	NA
SVEGRVSYNEQF	TRBV29-1	TRBJ2-1	NA
ASSELAGIETQY	TRBV19	TRBJ2-5	NA
ASSRGPDGSSYEQY	TRBV5-1	TRBJ2-7	once
ASSSSGPSSTDTQY	TRBV28	TRBJ2-3	once
ASSLVATSSYEQY	TRBV7-2	TRBJ2-7	NA
ASSLMGLRATQF	TRBV7-2	TRBJ2-1	NA
ASSILAGGPYEQY	TRBV7-2	TRBJ2-7	once
ATSLGTSTYEQY	TRBV19	TRBJ2-7	NA
ASSLVTSGRTYNEQF	TRBV4-3	TRBJ2-1	NA
ASSPPNSPLH	TRBV27	TRBJ1-6	NA
ASSPGRGNTIY	TRBV5-6	TRBJ1-3	NA
ASNVRGGTEAF	TRBV6-1	TRBJ1-1	NA
ASSLGQGGYT	TRBV11-2	TRBJ1-2	NA
ASTLRDRLGNQPQH	TRBV2	TRBJ1-5	NA
ASSQDRAAWEQY	TRBV4-3	TRBJ2-7	NA
ASSQRTGVQETQY	TRBV5-4	TRBJ2-5	NA
AISEGRGSNTEAF	TRBV10-3	TRBJ1-1	NA
ASSPDRGSNQPQH	TRBV6-5	TRBJ1-5	NA
ASTLGVSSPLH	TRBV19	TRBJ1-6	NA
ASGTGWVTDTQY	TRBV4-1	TRBJ2-3	NA
ASSHRGGSYEQY	TRBV2	TRBJ2-7	NA
ASSPRTGRTGGYT	TRBV27	TRBJ1-2	NA
ASSKDNSVNYGYT	TRBV7-8	TRBJ1-2	NA
ASSSRTSTTYEQY	TRBV5-6	TRBJ2-7	NA
ASNLAVRPGLEQF	TRBV6-6	TRBJ2-1	NA
ASSSGQGNTEAF	TRBV11-3	TRBJ1-1	NA
ASSFVGPLYEQY	TRBV11-2	TRBJ2-7	NA
ASSSDSDSEKLF	TRBV21-1	TRBJ1-4	NA
ASSEAGSQLKLF	TRBV25-1	TRBJ1-4	NA
ASSVEEGYVGDAQY	TRBV10-2	TRBJ2-3	NA
ASSLVWGARTEAF	TRBV5-1	TRBJ1-1	NA
ASSPRYRVMNTEAF	TRBV27	TRBJ1-1	NA
ASSETGGFEKLF	TRBV5-1	TRBJ1-4	NA
ASSTTGGDFSYEQY	TRBV7-8	TRBJ2-7	NA
ASTPEEFNQPQH	TRBV6-1	TRBJ1-5	NA
ASSLDLGGNQPQH	TRBV11-2	TRBJ1-5	NA
ASRDHLAGGRETQY	TRBV2	TRBJ2-5	NA
ASRRTGVNTEAF	TRBV7-8	TRBJ1-1	once
ASSRDQVPPQH	TRBV7-2	TRBJ1-5	NA